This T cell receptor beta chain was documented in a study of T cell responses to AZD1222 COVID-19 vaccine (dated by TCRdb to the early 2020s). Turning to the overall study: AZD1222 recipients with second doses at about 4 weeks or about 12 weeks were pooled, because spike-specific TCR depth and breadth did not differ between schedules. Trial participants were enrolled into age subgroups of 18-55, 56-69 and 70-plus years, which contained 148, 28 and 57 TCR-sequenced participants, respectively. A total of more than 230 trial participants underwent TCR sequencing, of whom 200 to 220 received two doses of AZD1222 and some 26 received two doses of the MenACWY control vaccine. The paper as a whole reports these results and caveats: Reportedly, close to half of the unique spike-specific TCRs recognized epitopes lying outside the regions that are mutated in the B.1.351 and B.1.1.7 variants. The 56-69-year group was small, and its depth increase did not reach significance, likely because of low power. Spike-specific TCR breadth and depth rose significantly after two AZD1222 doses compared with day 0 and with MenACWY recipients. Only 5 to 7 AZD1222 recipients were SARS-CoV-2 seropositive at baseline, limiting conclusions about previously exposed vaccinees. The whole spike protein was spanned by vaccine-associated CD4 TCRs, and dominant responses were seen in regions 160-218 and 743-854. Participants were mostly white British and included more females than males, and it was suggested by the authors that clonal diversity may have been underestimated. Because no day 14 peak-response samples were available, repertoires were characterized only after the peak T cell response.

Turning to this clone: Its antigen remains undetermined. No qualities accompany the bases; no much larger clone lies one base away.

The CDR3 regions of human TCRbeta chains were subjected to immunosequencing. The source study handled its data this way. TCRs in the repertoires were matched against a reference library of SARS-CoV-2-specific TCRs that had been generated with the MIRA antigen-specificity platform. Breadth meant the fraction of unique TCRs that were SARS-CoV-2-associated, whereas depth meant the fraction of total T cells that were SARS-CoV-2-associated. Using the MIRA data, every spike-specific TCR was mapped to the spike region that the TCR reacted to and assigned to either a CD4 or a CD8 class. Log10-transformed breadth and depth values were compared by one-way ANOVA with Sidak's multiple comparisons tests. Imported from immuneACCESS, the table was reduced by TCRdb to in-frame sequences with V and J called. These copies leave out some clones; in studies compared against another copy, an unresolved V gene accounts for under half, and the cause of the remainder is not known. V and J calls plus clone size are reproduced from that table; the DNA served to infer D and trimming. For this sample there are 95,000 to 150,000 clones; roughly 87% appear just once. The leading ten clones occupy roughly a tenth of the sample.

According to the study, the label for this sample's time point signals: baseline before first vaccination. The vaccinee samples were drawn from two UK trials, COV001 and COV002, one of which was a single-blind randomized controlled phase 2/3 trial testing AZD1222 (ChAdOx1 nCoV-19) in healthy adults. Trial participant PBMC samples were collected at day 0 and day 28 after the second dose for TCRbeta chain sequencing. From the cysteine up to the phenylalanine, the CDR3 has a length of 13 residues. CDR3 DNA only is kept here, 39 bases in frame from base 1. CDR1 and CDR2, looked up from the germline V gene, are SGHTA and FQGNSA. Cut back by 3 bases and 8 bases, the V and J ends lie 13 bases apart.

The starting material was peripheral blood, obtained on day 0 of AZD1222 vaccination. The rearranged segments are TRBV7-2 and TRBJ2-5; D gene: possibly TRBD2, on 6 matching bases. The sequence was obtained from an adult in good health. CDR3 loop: CASSLRLDDTQYF. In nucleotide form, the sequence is TGTGCCAGCAGCTTGAGACTAGATGATACCCAGTACTTC.